Below, one T cell receptor (beta chain) is given with its context. The data were obtained in a study of blood T cell repertoires in COVID-19. Assay: immunoSEQ multiplex PCR; the TCRdb copy retains only in-frame clones and omits some. Among approximately 130,000 clones listed, less than 90% were seen once. The TCR sequence derives from a man under 40 who had recovered from COVID-19. Sequencing was carried out using PBMCs or T cells enriched from blood (not recorded which).

The CDR3 sequence is CASTLGSNNEKLFF. DNA for the CDR3: TGTGCCAGCACCCTGGGGAGCAATAATGAAAAACTGTTTTTT. The chain has TRBV5-6 and TRBJ1-4; D uncertain. V gave up 6 bases and J gave up 4 bases, with 13 bases separating them. The germline V gene has CDR1 SGHDT and CDR2 YYEEEE. This CDR3 region has 14 residues. Using reference TRBV5-6 and TRBJ1-4 for the parts outside the CDR3, the full variable domain is DAGVTQSPTHLIKTRGQQVTLRCSPKSGHDTVSWYQQALGQGPQFIFQYYEEEERQRGNFPDRFSGHQFPNYSSELNVNALLLGDSALYLCASTLGSNNEKLFFGSGTQLSVL.